Each of the 27 T cell receptor beta chains below was sequenced from the same sample in a study of blood T cell repertoires in COVID-19. The data were produced by immunoSEQ multiplex PCR, yet TCRdb's version contains in-frame clones alone and is incomplete. The data hold 380,000 or so clones, with over 65% observed a single time. Sequencing input: peripheral blood. Every receptor here comes from a human donor with acute or convalescent COVID-19. The donor label of this sample is uncertain.

The chain employs TRBV7-9 and TRBJ2-7; the D gene is possibly TRBD2 (5 bases). V dropped 0 bases and J dropped 3 bases, with 9 bases sitting between them. Germline values: CDR1 SEHNR, CDR2 FQNEAQ (reference sequence). This CDR3 is built from 14 residues. This CDR3 is CASSLAGLDYEQYF. The CDR3 DNA follows: TGTGCCAGCAGCTTAGCCGGACTGGACTACGAGCAGTACTTC. The full variable domain, in which reference TRBV7-9 and TRBJ2-7 provide the parts outside the CDR3, is DTGVSQNPRHKITKRGQNVTFRCDPISEHNRLYWYRQTLGQGPEFLTYFQNEAQLEKSRLLSDRFSAERPKGSFSTLEIQRTEQGDSAMYLCASSLAGLDYEQYFGPGTRLTVT.

This sequence joins TRBV5-1 and TRBJ2-7; D remains ambiguous. The CDR3 is 15 amino acids. The germline gives CDR1 SGHRS, CDR2 YFSETQ. With 5 bases removed from V and 3 bases from J, the gap between germline ends came to 18 bases. The CDR3 DNA is TGCGCCAGCAGTGGGCAGCACAACGTCATCTACGAGCAGTACTTC. Its protein is CASSGQHNVIYEQYF.

The V call is TRBV2, the J call TRBJ1-1; 10 bases agree with TRBD1. After removal of 6 bases from V and 7 bases from J, the junction contained 8 bases not matched to a gene. CDR3 length: 14 residues. The V gene's germline CDR1 is SNHLY and CDR2 FYNNEI. The CDR3 loop reads CASRGTGVGNEAFF. CDR3 nucleotide sequence: TGTGCCAGCAGGGGGACAGGGGTAGGCAATGAAGCTTTCTTT.

The chain recombines TRBV9 with TRBJ1-3; D not resolved. The germline gives CDR1 SGDLS, CDR2 YYNGEE. The CDR3 is made up of 13 amino acids. Trimming left V 3 bases short and J 1 base short, with 5 bases between. The CDR3: CASSGLSGNTIYF. The CDR3 nucleotides are TGTGCCAGCAGCGGCCTATCTGGAAACACCATATATTTT.

The V gene is TRBV4-2, the J gene TRBJ2-1; 12 bases align to TRBD1. The CDR3 contains 17 residues. Germline V lookup: CDR1 LGHNA, CDR2 YNFKEQ. Trimming at V came to 4 bases and at J to 7 bases, leaving 11 bases not matched to a gene. DNA of the CDR3: TGTGCCAGCAGCCTCCAAGCAGGGGACAGGGGGCGAAATGAGCAGTTCTTC. Encoded protein: CASSLQAGDRGRNEQFF.

The chain has TRBV6-5 and TRBJ1-1, with unresolved D. The CDR3 extends over 12 amino acids. Germline V gene sequence: CDR1 MNHEY, CDR2 SVGAGI. The germline V and J ends were trimmed by 7 bases and 5 bases, with 11 bases remaining between them. Here the CDR3 reads CASIFGVTEAFF. As DNA, the CDR3 is TGTGCCAGCATCTTCGGAGTAACTGAAGCTTTCTTT.

The chain has TRBV7-9 and TRBJ2-1; a possible D gene is TRBD1 (6 bases). CDR3 length: 16 amino acids. From germline, CDR1 is SEHNR and CDR2 FQNEAQ (reference sequence). Deletions cut 4 bases from V and 4 bases from J, with 17 bases between. CDR3 residues: CASSSNPGHKYNEQFF. The CDR3 DNA sequence: TGTGCCAGCAGCTCCAACCCGGGACACAAATACAATGAGCAGTTCTTC.

The chain couples TRBV7-9 to TRBJ2-1, with D tentatively TRBD1 (6 bases). The V end lost 4 bases, the J end lost 7 bases, and 14 bases lay between the germline ends. This CDR3 is 14 amino acids long. Germline V gives CDR1 SEHNR, CDR2 FQNEAQ (reference sequence). CDR3 residues: CASSYLQGWNEQFF. In nucleotides, the CDR3 is TGTGCCAGCAGCTATCTACAGGGTTGGAATGAGCAGTTCTTC.

The chain couples TRBV18 to TRBJ2-7; the D gene is possibly TRBD2 (5 bases). The V end was cut by 2 bases, the J end by 3 bases, with 17 bases between. Germline values: CDR1 KGHSH, CDR2 LQKENI. The CDR3 sequence is 16 residues long. In DNA, the CDR3 is TGTGCCAGCTCACCAGGAAGAGAGTATGGGAGCTACGAGCAGTACTTC. This encodes CASSPGREYGSYEQYF.

This chain connects TRBV5-1 to TRBJ2-1; TRBD1 agrees at 8 bases. CDR1 SGHRS and CDR2 YFSETQ come from the germline V gene. V shed 6 bases, J shed 2 bases, and the junction held 7 bases outside the gene matches. The CDR3 runs to 15 residues. CDR3 in amino acids: CASNVLQGAYNEQFF. The CDR3 DNA follows: TGCGCCAGCAACGTTTTACAGGGGGCCTACAATGAGCAGTTCTTC.

This sequence joins TRBV3-1 (or the pseudogene TRBV3-2) and TRBJ1-5, with D possibly TRBD1 on 6 matching bases. Trimming removed 5 bases from V and 6 bases from J, with 14 bases in between. CDR1 LGHDT and CDR2 YNNKEL come from the germline V gene (reference sequence). This CDR3 contains 14 residues. The CDR3 spells CASSGRGSGQPQHF. CDR3 in DNA: TGTGCCAGCAGCGGCAGGGGATCGGGTCAGCCCCAGCATTTT.

For the CDR3, the DNA is TGTGCCAGCAGCCGCCTAGGGACACCGGGAACCTATGGCTACACCTTC. Translated: CASSRLGTPGTYGYTF. The chain recombines TRBV7-8 with TRBJ1-2; maybe TRBD1 (6 bases). Between the trimmed V and J ends, which lost 5 bases and 4 bases, there was a span of 20 bases. The CDR3 contains 16 residues. Per the germline V gene, CDR1 is SGHVS and CDR2 is FQNEAQ.

The V call is TRBV5-4, the J call TRBJ2-1; D is undetermined. V lost 2 bases, J lost 9 bases, and 6 bases lay in between. The CDR3 has 11 amino acids. Germline V gene lookup returns CDR1 SGHNT and CDR2 YYREEE (reference sequence). The CDR3 region has the DNA TGTGCCAGCAGCTTTTACTCTGAGCAGTTCTTC. Encoded protein: CASSFYSEQFF.

Turning to this clone: A read error is possible here, since a much larger clone lies one base away. The same CDR3 is also encoded by other DNA sequences in this sample. This rearrangement joins TRBV7-9 to TRBJ1-2, with D uncertain. The CDR3 runs 12 residues. The germline gives CDR1 SEHNR, CDR2 FQNEAQ (reference sequence). V lost 3 bases, J lost 2 bases, and 4 bases lay in between. CDR3 in amino acids: CASSFQNYGYTF. The CDR3 region has the DNA TGTGCCAGCAGCTTTCAGAACTATGGCTACACCTTC.

This sequence joins TRBV7-9 and TRBJ2-5; no definite D call. CDR1 is SEHNR and CDR2 is FQNEAQ in the germline V gene (reference sequence). This CDR3 comprises 17 residues. With 1 base removed from V and 3 bases from J, the gap between germline ends came to 18 bases. The CDR3 protein is CASSLGTPAVPKETQYF. The CDR3 nucleotides are TGTGCCAGCAGCTTAGGAACCCCCGCGGTCCCAAAAGAGACCCAGTACTTC.

The genes are TRBV19 and TRBJ1-6, with TRBD1 matching over 7 bases. V lost 9 bases, J lost 7 bases, and 3 bases stayed unmatched. The CDR3 consists of 12 residues. The germline V gene has CDR1 LNHDA and CDR2 SQIVND (reference sequence). CDR3 loop: CASRDRNSPLHF. CDR3 DNA: TGTGCCAGCCGGGACAGAAATTCACCCCTCCACTTT.

J is TRBJ1-6 and V is TRBV27; 10 positions agree with TRBD1. The V and J ends lost 3 bases and 9 bases, in that order; junction bases with no gene match: 2. In germline, CDR1 is MNHEY, CDR2 SMNVEV (reference sequence). The CDR3 has 14 amino acids. DNA of the CDR3: TGTGCCAGCAGTTTGGACAGGGGGGGTTCACCCCTCCACTTT. It translates to CASSLDRGGSPLHF.

This clone was seen a single time. The chain links TRBV18 to TRBJ2-4; 7 bases map to TRBD1. Germline V gene data show CDR1 as KGHSH and CDR2 as LQKENI. The CDR3 covers 16 residues. The trim removed 2 bases at V and 4 bases at J, leaving 8 bases unmatched. The CDR3 loop is CASSPTRGSAKNIQYF. The CDR3 DNA reads as TGTGCCAGCTCACCAACCAGGGGGTCGGCTAAAAACATTCAGTACTTC.

This clone was observed a few times. This sequence joins TRBV2 and TRBJ2-7; D is ambiguous. Deletions cut 4 bases from V and 1 base from J, with 8 bases between. The CDR3 runs to 13 residues. The germline V gene has CDR1 SNHLY and CDR2 FYNNEI. The chain's CDR3 is CASSGAYSYEQYF. Here the CDR3 DNA reads TGTGCCAGCAGTGGGGCGTATTCCTACGAGCAGTACTTC.

This clone was picked up a small number of times. The chain carries TRBV19 and TRBJ2-3, with D maybe TRBD2 (5 bases). V lost 3 bases and J 4 bases, leaving 14 bases between the germline ends. The CDR3 has 15 residues. Germline V gene sequence: CDR1 LNHDA, CDR2 SQIVND (reference sequence). CDR3 in amino acids: CASSILLAAADTQYF. CDR3 nucleotides: TGTGCCAGTAGTATTTTGCTAGCAGCGGCAGATACGCAGTATTTT.

V gene TRBV27 combines with J gene TRBJ1-2; maybe TRBD1 (6 bases). CDR3 length: 18 amino acids. Per the germline V gene, CDR1 is MNHEY and CDR2 is SMNVEV (reference sequence). The V gene lost 10 bases and the J gene lost 3 bases, with 30 bases spanning the gap. The CDR3 spells CATTRFGGLRGGDYGYTF. For the CDR3, the DNA is TGTGCCACCACCCGGTTTGGGGGCCTCAGAGGGGGGGACTATGGCTACACCTTC.

A few counts support this clone. The chain employs TRBV6-1 and TRBJ2-1; a weak D match, TRBD2 (5 bases). The CDR3 is made up of 16 amino acids. Germline assignment: CDR1 MNHNS and CDR2 SASEGT. Trimming removed 4 bases at V and 8 bases at J, with 21 bases between. The CDR3: CASSVVHTRGSDEQFF. As DNA, the CDR3 is TGTGCCAGCAGTGTAGTGCATACGCGCGGTAGCGATGAGCAGTTCTTC.

The chain employs TRBV3-1 (or the pseudogene TRBV3-2) and TRBJ2-2, with 7 bases identical to TRBD2. This CDR3 has 17 amino acids. The ends lost 6 bases at V and 2 bases at J; junction bases unmatched: 12. Germline CDR1 reads LGHDT; CDR2 reads YNNKEL (reference sequence). The CDR3 is CASRTLRTGGNTGELFF. For the CDR3, the DNA is TGTGCCAGCAGGACCTTAAGAACGGGGGGTAACACCGGGGAGCTGTTTTTT.

This clone was seen only a few times. V usage is TRBV30 and J usage is TRBJ1-2; no firm D call. Trimming pared 2 bases from V and 8 bases from J, leaving 15 bases between. Germline V gene sequence: CDR1 GTSNPN, CDR2 SVGIG (reference sequence). The CDR3 has 13 residues. The DNA for the CDR3 is TGTGCCTGGAGTACCGGACGATGGGAGGGCTACACCTTC. Translated, it gives CAWSTGRWEGYTF.

Details on this clone: The sample has other DNA sequences that encode this CDR3 too. The V gene is TRBV12-3 or TRBV12-4, the J gene TRBJ1-1, with D perhaps matching TRBD1 (5 bases). V was trimmed by 3 bases and J by 1 base, leaving 6 bases between them. This CDR3 region has 13 residues. CDR3 loop: CASSLTANTEAFF. CDR3 sequence (DNA): TGTGCCAGCAGTTTGACAGCGAACACTGAAGCTTTCTTT.

The rearrangement links TRBV19 to TRBJ1-5, with 9 positions matching TRBD1. Germline assignment: CDR1 LNHDA and CDR2 SQIVND (reference sequence). V shed 5 bases and J 9 bases; nucleotides not matched to a gene: 8. CDR3 length: 14 residues. CDR3 in amino acids: CASSDRGDRWPQHF. CDR3 DNA: TGTGCCAGTAGTGACAGGGGGGACAGGTGGCCCCAGCATTTT.

The V and J genes are TRBV10-3 and TRBJ2-7; 7 positions match TRBD2. The J segment lost 3 bases and the V segment lost 3 bases, leaving 11 bases of the junction unmatched. Per germline, CDR1 ENHRY and CDR2 SYGVKD. This CDR3 contains 16 residues. In nucleotides, the CDR3 is TGTGCCATCAGTGAACAAGGACTAGGGGTTAGCTACGAGCAGTACTTC. Amino acids: CAISEQGLGVSYEQYF.